Sequencing of this T cell receptor beta chain was carried out in a study of cytomegalovirus exposure and HLA in healthy donors. A remark on this clone: Other DNA sequences from this sample encode an identical CDR3 as well.

60 Vbeta and 13 Jbeta primers were used in PCR. Repertoires were generated with immunoSEQ multiplex PCR, while TCRdb's copy carries only in-frame clones and drops some. The sample has over 150,000 clones; roughly 80% are singletons. Sequenced sample: PBMCs. This clonotype was sampled from a man aged 45-65 years in good health and CMV-seropositive.

The DNA of the CDR3 is TGTGCCAGCTCACCTACTAGCACAGATACGCAGTATTTT. As protein: CASSPTSTDTQYF. The chain is built from TRBV18 and TRBJ2-3, with no clear D. The CDR3 is 13 residues long. Germline CDR1 and CDR2: KGHSH and LQKENI. V lost 3 bases to trimming and J lost 0 bases, with 4 bases between them.